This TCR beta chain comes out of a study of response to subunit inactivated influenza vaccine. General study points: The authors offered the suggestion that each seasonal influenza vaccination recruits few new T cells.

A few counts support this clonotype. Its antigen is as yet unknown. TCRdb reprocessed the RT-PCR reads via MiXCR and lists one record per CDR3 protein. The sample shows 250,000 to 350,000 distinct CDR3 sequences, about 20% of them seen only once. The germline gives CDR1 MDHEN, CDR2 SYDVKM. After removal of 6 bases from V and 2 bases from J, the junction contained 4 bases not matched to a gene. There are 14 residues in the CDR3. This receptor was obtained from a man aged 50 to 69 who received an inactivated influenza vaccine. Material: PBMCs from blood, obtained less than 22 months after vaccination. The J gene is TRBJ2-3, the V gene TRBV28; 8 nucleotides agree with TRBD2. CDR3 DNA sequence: TGTGCCAGCAGCAAAGGACTAGCCACAGATACGCAGTATTTT. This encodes CASSKGLATDTQYF.